One sample yielded the 31 T cell receptor beta chains listed below, sequenced in a study of T cell repertoires in cytomegalovirus infection. TCRdb redid the calling of the reads with MiXCR, one entry per CDR3 protein. The sample shows roughly 990,000 distinct CDR3 sequences, roughly 30% of them seen only once. These TCRs are of unknown antigen specificity. The input for sequencing was cultured CD8+ T cells from PBMCs, taken from culture after CMV antigen stimulation. The receptors derive from a human donor in good health (CMV status not recorded). Some clones in this sample may be carry-over from other donors' samples.

This chain uses TRBV27 with TRBJ2-7; TRBD1 might be the D (5 bases). Germline loops: CDR1 MNHEY, CDR2 SMNVEV (reference sequence). Between the trimmed V and J ends, which lost 2 bases and 4 bases, there was a span of 9 bases. This CDR3 contains 13 residues. CDR3 coding DNA: TGTGCCAGCAGTTTAACGCAGGGTTACGAGCAGTACGTC. Translation gives CASSLTQGYEQYV.

As to this clonotype: This clone may be a read error of a much larger clone one base away. This rearrangement joins TRBV15 to TRBJ1-5; 7 bases map to TRBD1. CDR3 length: 15 amino acids. Germline assignment: CDR1 LNHNV and CDR2 YYDKDF (reference sequence). Unmatched junction bases numbered 2, after V lost 0 bases and J lost 3 bases. CDR3 sequence (DNA): TGTGCCACCAGCAGAGACAGGGGGAACAATCAGCCCCAGCATTTT. Protein product: CATSRDRGNNQPQHF.

This chain links TRBV3-1 with TRBJ1-1; D is unclear. Germline V CDR1 and CDR2: LGHDT, YNNKEL (reference sequence). Trimming cost V 5 bases and J 0 bases, with 7 bases left between them. CDR3 length equals 13 residues. The CDR3 DNA sequence: TGTGCCAGCAGCGATACAGTGAACACTGAAGCTTTCTTT. It translates to CASSDTVNTEAFF.

The rearrangement uses TRBV29-1 and TRBJ1-1, with a weak D call TRBD1 (5 bases). Per the germline V gene, CDR1 is SQVTM and CDR2 is ANQGSEA. Trimming took 4 bases from V and 0 from J, leaving 12 bases between them. CDR3 length: 14 residues. The CDR3 reads CSVGGGTMNTEAFF. DNA for the CDR3: TGCAGCGTTGGTGGGGGTACCATGAACACTGAAGCTTTCTTT.

The J gene is TRBJ1-5, the V gene TRBV19; maybe TRBD1 (6 bases). The germline gives CDR1 LNHDA, CDR2 SQIVND (reference sequence). V was shortened by 0 bases and J by 6 bases, with 27 bases between the two germline ends. This CDR3 is 20 amino acids long. CDR3 nucleotides: TGTGCCAGTAGTATAGAGGGGCCTAGTCCCGCCAGGGGAGTGATTCAGCCCCAGCATTTT. Its protein product is CASSIEGPSPARGVIQPQHF.

V is TRBV15 and J is TRBJ1-5, with D possibly matching TRBD1 (5 bases). The CDR3 is 14 residues long. Germline CDR1 and CDR2: LNHNV and YYDKDF (reference sequence). With 0 bases removed from V and 5 bases from J, the gap between germline ends came to 8 bases. The DNA of the CDR3 is TGTGCCACCAGCAGAGATCAAGGGGATCAGCCCCAGCATTTT. It encodes CATSRDQGDQPQHF.

V is TRBV20-1 and J is TRBJ1-2; D is uncertain. The CDR3 loop spans 15 amino acids. Germline lookup yields CDR1 DFQATT and CDR2 SNEGSKA (reference sequence). V was trimmed by 0 bases and J by 4 bases, leaving 15 bases between them. The CDR3 coding sequence is TGCAGTGCTAGAGATGCCCGGACGTCCATCTATGGCTACACCTTC. The encoded protein is CSARDARTSIYGYTF.

The rearrangement uses TRBV7-2 and TRBJ2-5; 10 bases fit TRBD2. CDR3 length: 16 residues. V lost 4 bases and J lost 2; bases outside the gene matches: 7. In germline, CDR1 is SGHTA, CDR2 FQGNSA. The CDR3 coding sequence is TGTGCCAGCAGCTACCTAGCGGGGGTTTTTCAAGAGACCCAGTACTTC. Its translation is CASSYLAGVFQETQYF.

V and J are TRBV6-5 and TRBJ1-1, with D perhaps matching TRBD1 (5 bases). V shed 5 bases and J shed 4 bases, with 11 bases lying between them. The CDR3 is 13 amino acids. Germline CDR1 and CDR2: MNHEY and SVGAGI. In DNA form, the CDR3 reads TGTGCCAGCAGTGATATCAGGGTCACTGAAGCTTTCTTT. It specifies CASSDIRVTEAFF.

This clonotype was seen only once. The rearrangement links TRBV7-9 to TRBJ1-6; 8 nucleotides line up with TRBD1. Germline lookup yields CDR1 SEHNR and CDR2 FQNEAQ (reference sequence). V lost 4 bases, J lost 3 bases, and 5 bases stayed unmatched. This CDR3 spans 16 amino acids. CDR3 nucleotide sequence: TGTGCCAGCAGCTATACAGGGGGAGTCTATAATTCACCCCTCCACTTT. It codes for CASSYTGGVYNSPLHF.

The chain recombines TRBV7-3 with TRBJ2-2, with 10 bases that match TRBD2. Germline assignment: CDR1 SGHTA and CDR2 FQGTGA. The CDR3 has 17 amino acids. Unmatched junction bases numbered 8, after V lost 0 bases and J lost 7 bases. CDR3 nucleotide sequence: TGTGCCAGCAGCTTAACCCTAGCGGGGGCATTGGGCGGGGAGCTGTTTTTT. Amino acids: CASSLTLAGALGGELFF.

This rearrangement joins TRBV5-6 to TRBJ2-2; TRBD1 matches at 10 bases. The CDR3 totals 17 residues. Looked up from germline, CDR1 is SGHDT and CDR2 is YYEEEE. Trimming at V came to 3 bases and at J to 6 bases, leaving 11 bases not matched to a gene. The CDR3 DNA reads TGTGCCAGCAGCTGGGGGGGGACAGGGGACGACTCCGGGGAGCTGTTTTTT. Protein: CASSWGGTGDDSGELFF.

The chain carries TRBV5-6 and TRBJ2-7, with unresolved D. V dropped 0 bases and J dropped 1 base, with 11 bases sitting between them. CDR1 SGHDT and CDR2 YYEEEE come from the germline V gene. This CDR3 spans 15 amino acids. The CDR3 sequence: CASSLGPEKSYEQYF. The CDR3 DNA reads TGTGCCAGCAGCTTGGGCCCCGAGAAGTCCTACGAGCAGTACTTC.

The chain combines TRBV4-2 with TRBJ2-7, with D hard to call. The CDR3 length is 12 residues. Germline values: CDR1 LGHNA, CDR2 YNFKEQ. Trimming stripped 7 bases from V and 11 bases from J, with 18 bases between. The CDR3 sequence: CASTKSRVKEYV. The CDR3 nucleotides are TGTGCCAGCACTAAAAGCCGGGTAAAGGAGTACGTC.

This sequence joins TRBV19 and TRBJ2-7, with TRBD2 identical over 10 bases. The CDR3 sequence is 15 residues long. The V gene's germline CDR1 is LNHDA and CDR2 SQIVND (reference sequence). The ends lost 4 bases at V and 5 bases at J; junction bases unmatched: 8. CDR3 loop: CASSKKAGGRDEQYF. CDR3 bases: TGTGCCAGTAGTAAGAAAGCGGGGGGGCGCGACGAGCAGTACTTC.

About this clonotype itself: In this CDR3 the conserved last residue, phenylalanine or tryptophan, is missing, so a read error is likely. The CDR3: CASSYRAREYNEQFL. The CDR3 region has the DNA TGTGCCAGCAGTTACAGGGCTAGGGAATACAATGAGCAGTTCCTC. J is TRBJ2-1 and V is TRBV27; D is perhaps TRBD1 (6 bases). CDR3 length equals 15 residues. V was cut by 4 bases and J by 4 bases, with 14 bases left in between. Germline V gene sequence: CDR1 MNHEY, CDR2 SMNVEV (reference sequence).

This chain links TRBV6-5 with TRBJ1-6; D is uncertain. V gave up 0 bases and J gave up 14 bases, with 17 bases separating them. This CDR3 is 15 amino acids long. CDR1 is MNHEY and CDR2 is SVGAGI in the germline V gene. The CDR3 sequence is CASSYSMGIQEALHF. In DNA form, the CDR3 reads TGTGCCAGCAGTTACTCGATGGGGATCCAAGAGGCCCTCCACTTT.

By sample share, this clonotype is medium-sized. The chain combines TRBV7-8 with TRBJ2-4, with a possible D match to TRBD1 (6 bases). Germline CDR1 SGHVS, CDR2 FQNEAQ. This CDR3 has 17 residues. V gave up 1 base and J gave up 0 bases, with 13 bases separating them. The DNA for the CDR3 is TGTGCCAGCAGCTTAGGTTGGGACACGGTAGCCAAAAACATTCAGTACTTC. It codes for CASSLGWDTVAKNIQYF.

Only one count was recorded for this clonotype. V is TRBV5-4 and J is TRBJ2-1, with 9 bases aligning to TRBD1. The germline V gene has CDR1 SGHNT and CDR2 YYREEE (reference sequence). V gave up 6 bases and J gave up 3 bases; unmatched junction bases: 7. The CDR3 runs 15 residues. The CDR3 nucleotides read TGTGCCAGCACCTACTGGACAGGGGTCTACAATGAGCAGTTCTTC. Its translation is CASTYWTGVYNEQFF.

In this sample, this clonotype turned up many times. The J gene is TRBJ2-1, the V gene TRBV7-2; D is uncertain. V lost 4 bases, J lost 6 bases, and 7 bases lay in between. Germline CDR1 reads SGHTA; CDR2 reads FQGNSA. There are 12 residues in the CDR3. The CDR3 coding sequence is TGTGCCAGCAGCTATTCCGTCAATGAGCAGTTCTTC. This translates into CASSYSVNEQFF. The variable domain in full, completed from reference TRBV7-2 and TRBJ2-1, reads GAGVSQSPSNKVTEKGKDVELRCDPISGHTALYWYRQSLGQGLEFLIYFQGNSAPDKSGLPSDRFSAERTGGSVSTLTIQRTQQEDSAVYLCASSYSVNEQFFGPGTRLTVL.

In its sample, this clonotype was seen a few times. The rearrangement joins TRBV7-9 to TRBJ2-4; 11 nucleotides match TRBD2. With V trimmed by 4 bases and J by 7 bases, 6 bases remained unmatched. The CDR3 is 15 residues long. The V gene's germline CDR1 is SEHNR and CDR2 FQNEAQ (reference sequence). The CDR3 DNA sequence: TGTGCCAGCAGCTATCCCGGGACTAGCGGCAACATTCAGTACTTC. Translated: CASSYPGTSGNIQYF.

The chain recombines TRBV29-1 with TRBJ2-1, with TRBD2 identical over 9 bases. The CDR3 covers 16 residues. Looked up from germline, CDR1 is SQVTM and CDR2 is ANQGSEA. With V trimmed by 1 base and J by 5 bases, 9 bases remained unmatched. The CDR3 DNA is TGCAGCGTTGAAGGCTTTAGCGGGGGCGGACACAATGAGCAGTTCTTC. It specifies CSVEGFSGGGHNEQFF.

This clonotype was found a few times. V is TRBV20-1 and J is TRBJ2-7, with D perhaps TRBD2 (5 bases). This CDR3 has 14 amino acids. V was pared by 4 bases and J by 2 bases, with 15 bases between. Germline V gene sequence: CDR1 DFQATT, CDR2 SNEGSKA (reference sequence). DNA for the CDR3: TGCAGTGCTACTCCGAGGGAAAAGCCCTACGAGCAGTACTTC. It specifies CSATPREKPYEQYF.

This chain connects TRBV12-3 or TRBV12-4 to TRBJ1-2, with a weak D call TRBD1 (6 bases). V lost 5 bases and J lost 4, with 11 bases in between. The CDR3 runs to 13 residues. CDR3 amino acids: CASSGNRVYGYTF. For the CDR3, the DNA is TGTGCCAGCAGTGGGAACAGGGTCTATGGCTACACCTTC.

V and J are TRBV2 and TRBJ2-3; TRBD2 matches at 13 bases. The J segment lost 8 bases and the V segment lost 10 bases, leaving 9 bases of the junction unmatched. This CDR3 contains 14 residues. Germline V gene data show CDR1 as SNHLY and CDR2 as FYNNEI. This CDR3 is CATPLAGGSVTQYF. The CDR3, as DNA: TGTGCCACCCCACTAGCGGGGGGGTCTGTTACGCAGTATTTT.

This clonotype was counted many times. V gene TRBV7-2 combines with J gene TRBJ2-1, with D hard to call. Trimming pared 5 bases from V and 7 bases from J, leaving 18 bases between. The CDR3 runs 15 residues. Germline V gene data show CDR1 as SGHTA and CDR2 as FQGNSA. The CDR3 nucleotides are TGTGCCAGCAGCCCCCCTCCCGGGCTCCCTAATGAGCAGTTCTTC. This translates into CASSPPPGLPNEQFF. Filled out from reference TRBV7-2 and TRBJ2-1, the complete variable domain reads GAGVSQSPSNKVTEKGKDVELRCDPISGHTALYWYRQSLGQGLEFLIYFQGNSAPDKSGLPSDRFSAERTGGSVSTLTIQRTQQEDSAVYLCASSPPPGLPNEQFFGPGTRLTVL.

CDR3 loop: CSVESGGLDNEQFF. The CDR3 nucleotides read TGCAGCGTTGAATCGGGGGGCCTCGACAATGAGCAGTTCTTC. The chain joins TRBV29-1 to TRBJ2-1, with a tentative D call TRBD2 (7 bases). Germline V gene data show CDR1 as SQVTM and CDR2 as ANQGSEA. The V end was cut by 2 bases, the J end by 5 bases, with 13 bases between. The CDR3 contains 14 residues.

The J gene is TRBJ2-1, the V gene TRBV27; 9 bases match TRBD2. Trimming removed 3 bases from V and 9 bases from J; junction bases left unmatched: 6. Germline V gene data show CDR1 as MNHEY and CDR2 as SMNVEV (reference sequence). This CDR3 spans 14 amino acids. The CDR3 coding sequence is TGTGCCAGCAGTTTTGAGGCGGGGGGGCCTGAGCAGTTCTTC. It translates to CASSFEAGGPEQFF.

The sample holds many counts of this clonotype. The chain employs TRBV7-2 and TRBJ2-2, with TRBD1 identical over 9 bases. CDR3 length equals 17 residues. V was clipped by 4 bases and J by 5 bases; unmatched bases: 11. Germline CDR1 and CDR2: SGHTA and FQGNSA. CDR3: CASSSIGPDRGTGELFF. The DNA for the CDR3 is TGTGCCAGCAGCTCCATCGGGCCCGACAGGGGGACCGGGGAGCTGTTTTTT. Looking up the rest from reference TRBV7-2 and TRBJ2-2 gives the full variable domain: GAGVSQSPSNKVTEKGKDVELRCDPISGHTALYWYRQSLGQGLEFLIYFQGNSAPDKSGLPSDRFSAERTGGSVSTLTIQRTQQEDSAVYLCASSSIGPDRGTGELFFGEGSRLTVL.

V usage is TRBV6-5 and J usage is TRBJ1-5; possibly TRBD1 for D (5 bases). CDR3 length equals 17 residues. Germline V gene data show CDR1 as MNHEY and CDR2 as SVGAGI. V lost 5 bases, J lost 5 bases, and 22 bases lay in between. CDR3 nucleotides: TGTGCCAGCAGTCTTTTATACCGACAGCCTTTGGATCAGCCCCAGCATTTT. Translating it yields CASSLLYRQPLDQPQHF.

CDR3 coding DNA: TGTGCCAGTAGTATAAGGGTCCTGGGGTCGCGGTCGGATGCTTTCTTT. This sequence encodes CASSIRVLGSRSDAFF. This chain joins TRBV19 and TRBJ1-1, with D hard to call. The CDR3 consists of 16 residues. The germline V and J ends were trimmed by 2 bases and 11 bases, with 24 bases remaining between them. The V gene's germline CDR1 is LNHDA and CDR2 SQIVND (reference sequence).